This TCR beta chain is from a study of vaccination and CD4 T cells after COVID-19. As for the study in general: Stimulation used overlapping spike peptides from SARS-CoV-2, HCoV-NL63, HCoV-OC43 and HCoV-229E. General study points: Going from roughly 21 to 40, median SARS-CoV-2-reactive clonotypes did not rise significantly.

An Oncomine TCR Beta short-read assay was used to sequence the DNA from cultured CD4+ T cells. From CD4+ T cells that had been cultured, genomic DNA was extracted. In TCRdb, the PCR reads were re-called with MiXCR into one record per CDR3 protein. The sample holds over 4,000 distinct CDR3 sequences, 60% to 75% seen once. By sample fraction, this clonotype is medium-sized. Its matching antigen is unknown. The CDR3 sequence is 20 residues long. Germline CDR1 SGHTA, CDR2 FQGNSA. V lost 5 bases and J lost 0, with 25 bases in between. Indicated treatment: 10-day PBMC culture with coronavirus spike peptide pools or control peptides (ViraFEST assay). Samples of CD4+ T cells were obtained from the unexposed donor before the COVID-19 pandemic (2011-2018). After expanding antigen-specific T cells with peptide pools, ViraFEST sequenced their TCRs.

The sequenced sample was CD4+ T cells from blood, cultured in vitro. The source of this sequence is a human donor in good health. V gene TRBV7-2 combines with J gene TRBJ2-2; the D call may be TRBD1 or TRBD2 (5 bases each). The CDR3 protein is CASSPVGTLPSYPNTGELFF. As DNA, the CDR3 is TGTGCCAGCAGCCCCGTGGGGACCTTACCTAGCTACCCGAACACCGGGGAGCTGTTTTTT.